This T cell receptor (beta chain) was sequenced in a study of a mutant IDH1 vaccine in newly diagnosed glioma. Findings of the study overall: There were vaccine-induced immune responses in around 93% of the patients.

This CDR3 has 17 residues. V lost 5 bases and J lost 2; bases outside the gene matches: 10. Germline CDR1 reads SGHTA; CDR2 reads FQGNSA. TCRdb's table, derived via immunoSEQ multiplex PCR, lists solely in-frame clones and lacks some. The sample has about 94,000 clones, roughly 89% seen once; the top ten hold around 0.77%. In the case of this clone: Its target is unknown.

As for time point: week 47, end of study. The content of each vaccine dose was 300 ug of mutant IDH1 20-mer peptide, and topical imiquimod accompanied it. Sequences were derived from PBMCs, sampled from a glioma patient whose treatment included an IDH1 peptide vaccine. This receptor was obtained from a woman aged 50 to 60 with glioma. The rearrangement links TRBV7-2 to TRBJ2-5; 11 nucleotides line up with TRBD2. The CDR3 nucleotides read TGTGCCAGCAGCCCATGGGCGGGACTAGCGGCACAAGAGACCCAGTACTTC. Its translation is CASSPWAGLAAQETQYF.